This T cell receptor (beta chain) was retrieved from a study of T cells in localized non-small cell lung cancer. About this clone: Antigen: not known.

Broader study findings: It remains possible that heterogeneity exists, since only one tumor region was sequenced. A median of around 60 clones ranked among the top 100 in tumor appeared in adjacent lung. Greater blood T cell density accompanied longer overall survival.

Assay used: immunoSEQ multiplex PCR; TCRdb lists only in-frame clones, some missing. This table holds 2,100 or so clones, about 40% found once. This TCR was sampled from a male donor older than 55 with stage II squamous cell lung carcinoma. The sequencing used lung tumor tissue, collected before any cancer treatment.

CDR3 nucleotides: TGTGCCAGCACCTTGGGTAGGGTCACCGGAGACACTGAAGCTTTCTTT. Its protein is CASTLGRVTGDTEAFF. The genes are TRBV11-3 and TRBJ1-1; D is unclear. From germline, CDR1 is SGHNT and CDR2 YENEEA. The V end was cut by 7 bases, the J end by 3 bases, with 21 bases between. The CDR3 has 16 amino acids.